These 17 T cell receptor beta chains were all obtained from the same sample, sequenced in a study of long-term antiretroviral therapy in people with HIV. Run at survey level, the immunoSEQ assay was version v3.0. Clones were sequenced by immunoSEQ multiplex PCR, and TCRdb holds only the in-frame ones, with some missing. This table has 29,000 or so clones, 95% appearing once. Material: unsorted PBMCs, obtained 5.3 years after starting antiretroviral therapy. These receptors came from a man aged 30 to 45 with HIV.

The CDR3 DNA is TGTGCCAGCAGCTCCGGGACAGGGAACGCAGATACGCAGTATTTT. Encoded protein: CASSSGTGNADTQYF. The chain links TRBV27 to TRBJ2-3, with TRBD1 matching over 9 bases. V was clipped by 6 bases and J by 4 bases; unmatched bases: 8. The CDR3 sequence is 15 residues long. The germline gives CDR1 MNHEY, CDR2 SMNVEV (reference sequence).

V gene TRBV6-9 combines with J gene TRBJ1-5; the D gene is possibly TRBD1 (5 bases). CDR1 and CDR2 from the germline V gene are MNHGY and SVAAGI. The CDR3 totals 15 residues. The ends were cut back, 6 bases at V and 4 bases at J, with 16 bases in the middle. As DNA, the CDR3 is TGTGCCAGCAGGGGAACACAGGCAAAGAATCAGCCCCAGCATTTT. Encoded protein: CASRGTQAKNQPQHF.

The chain joins TRBV9 to TRBJ2-2; 8 bases map to TRBD2. Germline CDR1 and CDR2: SGDLS and YYNGEE. The CDR3 runs 19 residues. Germline trimming cut 3 bases from V and 1 base from J; bases unmatched to any gene: 14. CDR3 bases: TGTGCCAGCAGCGGATCCTCGTCCCCGCGGGGGGAGAACACCGGGGAGCTGTTTTTT. Protein: CASSGSSSPRGENTGELFF.

CDR3 nucleotide sequence: TGCGCCAGCAGCCCCACATTGGGGTCCTCTGGAAACACCATATATTTT. It encodes CASSPTLGSSGNTIYF. The chain couples TRBV5-1 to TRBJ1-3; D gene unclear. Trimming removed 4 bases from V and 0 bases from J, with 14 bases in between. Per the germline V gene, CDR1 is SGHRS and CDR2 is YFSETQ. CDR3 size: 16 residues.

This clone was seen a few times. CDR3 loop: CACRQGVSGNTIYF. The CDR3 DNA reads TGTGCCTGCAGACAGGGTGTCTCTGGAAACACCATATATTTT. The chain couples TRBV30 to TRBJ1-3; 7 positions agree with TRBD1. The CDR3 has 14 residues. Germline values: CDR1 GTSNPN, CDR2 SVGIG (reference sequence). Unmatched junction bases numbered 5, after V lost 6 bases and J lost 0 bases.

The chain carries TRBV7-9 and TRBJ2-3; 7 bases line up with TRBD2. The length of the CDR3 is 15 residues. In germline, CDR1 is SEHNR, CDR2 FQNEAQ (reference sequence). With V trimmed by 3 bases and J by 3 bases, 6 bases remained unmatched. The CDR3 here is CASSLTSSGTDTQYF. For the CDR3, the DNA is TGTGCCAGCAGCTTGACTAGCTCGGGTACAGATACGCAGTATTTT.

The chain joins TRBV11-2 to TRBJ2-5; possibly TRBD2 for D (5 bases). The germline V gene encodes CDR1 SGHAT and CDR2 FQNNGV. The V end lost 2 bases, the J end lost 1 base, and 8 bases lay between the germline ends. This CDR3 has 14 amino acids. The CDR3 is CASSLQRFQETQYF. The CDR3 DNA sequence: TGTGCCAGCAGCTTACAGCGGTTCCAAGAGACCCAGTACTTC.

The rearrangement uses TRBV10-3 and TRBJ2-7; D is perhaps TRBD1 or TRBD2 (5 bases each). V lost 5 bases and J lost 2, with 16 bases in between. The CDR3 runs 15 residues. Per germline, CDR1 ENHRY and CDR2 SYGVKD. The DNA of the CDR3 is TGTGCCATCAGTACCTCCGGGACCGTGGCCTACGAGCAGTACTTC. It specifies CAISTSGTVAYEQYF.

The count of this clone is one. The gene calls are TRBV5-1 and TRBJ2-1, with TRBD1 as a possible D gene (5 bases). Trimming left V 4 bases short and J 5 bases short, with 10 bases between. Germline CDR1 and CDR2: SGHRS and YFSETQ. The CDR3 loop spans 13 amino acids. The CDR3 spells CASSPLGDNEQFF. CDR3 DNA sequence: TGCGCCAGCAGCCCATTAGGGGACAATGAGCAGTTCTTC.

The V gene is TRBV6-1, the J gene TRBJ2-7; a weak D match, TRBD1 (6 bases). Germline CDR1 is MNHNS and CDR2 is SASEGT. Trimming removed 0 bases from V and 6 bases from J, with 12 bases in between. This CDR3 comprises 14 residues. The CDR3 here is CASSEATGLGEQYF. CDR3 DNA sequence: TGTGCCAGCAGTGAAGCTACAGGGCTCGGCGAGCAGTACTTC.

The chain links TRBV2 to TRBJ1-2; tentative D call: TRBD1 (6 bases). The CDR3 is 15 amino acids. Germline CDR1 reads SNHLY; CDR2 reads FYNNEI. V was pared by 7 bases and J by 0 bases, with 15 bases between. The CDR3 loop is CASTRMDSANYGYTF. DNA for the CDR3: TGTGCCAGCACTAGAATGGACAGTGCTAACTATGGCTACACCTTC.

This rearrangement joins TRBV6-5 to TRBJ2-7, with 7 bases lining up with TRBD1. Germline trimming cut 7 bases from V and 2 bases from J; bases unmatched to any gene: 5. The CDR3 runs 13 residues. Germline lookup yields CDR1 MNHEY and CDR2 SVGAGI. In DNA form, the CDR3 reads TGTGCCAGCACGACAGGGTTCACCTACGAGCAGTACTTC. The encoded protein is CASTTGFTYEQYF.

CDR3: CASSDRDRVTDTQYF. The CDR3 DNA is TGTGCCAGCAGCGACCGGGACAGGGTCACAGATACGCAGTATTTT. This chain uses TRBV7-2 with TRBJ2-3; 9 bases are shared with TRBD1. The ends lost 5 bases at V and 2 bases at J; junction bases unmatched: 5. There are 15 residues in the CDR3. Germline V gene lookup returns CDR1 SGHTA and CDR2 FQGNSA. The full variable domain, its missing parts supplied by reference TRBV7-2 and TRBJ2-3, is GAGVSQSPSNKVTEKGKDVELRCDPISGHTALYWYRQSLGQGLEFLIYFQGNSAPDKSGLPSDRFSAERTGGSVSTLTIQRTQQEDSAVYLCASSDRDRVTDTQYFGPGTRLTVL.

The chain joins TRBV7-9 to TRBJ2-7; weak D call: TRBD2 (5 bases). This CDR3 has 13 amino acids. The germline V gene encodes CDR1 SEHNR and CDR2 FQNEAQ (reference sequence). The V and J ends lost 5 bases and 3 bases respectively, with 11 bases between them. CDR3 sequence (DNA): TGTGCCAGCAGCCTCCCGGCGGGCTACGAGCAGTACTTC. Translated, it gives CASSLPAGYEQYF. Together with reference TRBV7-9 and TRBJ2-7, the CDR3 gives the full variable domain: DTGVSQNPRHKITKRGQNVTFRCDPISEHNRLYWYRQTLGQGPEFLTYFQNEAQLEKSRLLSDRFSAERPKGSFSTLEIQRTEQGDSAMYLCASSLPAGYEQYFGPGTRLTVT.

To note about this clone: Other DNA sequences in the sample encode the same CDR3. The rearrangement links TRBV28 to TRBJ2-3, with D unclear. CDR1 and CDR2 from the germline V gene are MDHEN and SYDVKM. With 6 bases removed from V and 4 bases from J, the gap between germline ends came to 8 bases. The CDR3 is 12 amino acids. In DNA, the CDR3 is TGTGCCAGCAGCTTTGGGCCAGATACGCAGTATTTT. Translating gives CASSFGPDTQYF.

The V gene is TRBV7-8, the J gene TRBJ2-7; D may be TRBD2 (5 bases). The CDR3 is made up of 15 amino acids. Per germline, CDR1 SGHVS and CDR2 FQNEAQ. The V end lost 5 bases, the J end lost 5 bases, and 19 bases lay between the germline ends. CDR3 sequence (DNA): TGTGCCAGCAGCGACGGACTGCGGGCCGCGAACGAGCAGTACTTC. Amino acids: CASSDGLRAANEQYF.

The gene calls are TRBV5-1 and TRBJ1-4, with a weak D call TRBD1 (6 bases). The CDR3 runs 15 residues. Looked up from germline, CDR1 is SGHRS and CDR2 is YFSETQ. V was shortened by 4 bases and J by 8 bases, with 18 bases between the two germline ends. CDR3 in amino acids: CASSDQGRGGEKLFF. DNA for the CDR3: TGCGCCAGCAGCGACCAAGGCAGGGGAGGGGAAAAACTGTTTTTT.